The 13 T cell receptor beta chains below come from one sample, sequenced in a study of Tregs in tolerant kidney transplant recipients. These receptors have no identified antigens. Method: immunoSEQ multiplex PCR; TCRdb's copy keeps in-frame clones and lacks some. The sample contains approximately 8,700 clones, around 49% of which appear only once. Source material: CD4+ T cells from blood cultured with allogeneic cells. Receptors were obtained from a human donor in good health.

This clone has a handful of counts. The chain joins TRBV18 to TRBJ2-7; D possibly corresponds to TRBD1 (6 bases). This CDR3 is built from 23 residues. Germline CDR1 reads KGHSH; CDR2 reads LQKENI. Trimming shortened V by 2 bases and J by 4 bases, and 39 bases separated the two germline ends. CDR3 loop: CASSPRRSGDHQNSTFVWYEQYF. The CDR3 DNA reads as TGTGCCAGCTCACCAAGACGGTCAGGGGACCACCAAAACTCTACGTTTGTTTGGTACGAGCAGTACTTC.

The V gene is TRBV11-2, the J gene TRBJ1-5, with unresolved D. The CDR3 runs 13 residues. In germline, CDR1 is SGHAT, CDR2 FQNNGV. Trimming shortened V by 5 bases and J by 0 bases, and 5 bases separated the two germline ends. CDR3 loop: CASSENSNQPQHF. The CDR3 coding sequence is TGTGCCAGCAGCGAAAATAGCAATCAGCCCCAGCATTTT. Combining the CDR3 with reference TRBV11-2 and TRBJ1-5 gives the whole variable domain EAGVAQSPRYKIIEKRQSVAFWCNPISGHATLYWYQQILGQGPKLLIQFQNNGVVDDSQLPKDRFSAERLKGVDSTLKIQPAKLEDSAVYLCASSENSNQPQHFGDGTRLSIL.

By share, this clone counts as large. The chain recombines TRBV2 with TRBJ1-1; TRBD1 matches at 7 bases. Trimming took 7 bases from V and 8 from J; bases not matched to a gene: 7. This CDR3 contains 12 residues. Germline V gives CDR1 SNHLY, CDR2 FYNNEI. This CDR3 is CASTSPGQEAFF. In DNA, the CDR3 is TGTGCCAGCACGTCTCCGGGACAGGAAGCTTTCTTT.

This clone is labeled as medium-sized. The genes are TRBV18 and TRBJ2-1, with 10 nucleotides matching TRBD2. Germline V gives CDR1 KGHSH, CDR2 LQKENI. V shed 5 bases, J shed 9 bases, and the junction held 13 bases outside the gene matches. This CDR3 is built from 16 residues. The CDR3 region is CASSNGSPAGGREQFF. The CDR3 nucleotides are TGTGCCAGCTCAAATGGGAGCCCAGCGGGGGGGCGTGAGCAGTTCTTC.

V and J are TRBV7-9 and TRBJ2-3, with TRBD1 identical over 9 bases. The CDR3 covers 14 residues. Trimming at V came to 5 bases and at J to 2 bases, leaving 2 bases not matched to a gene. Germline CDR1 is SEHNR and CDR2 is FQNEAQ (reference sequence). CDR3 nucleotide sequence: TGTGCCAGCAGCAGGGACAGGGACACAGATACGCAGTATTTT. It specifies CASSRDRDTDTQYF.

The chain recombines TRBV9 with TRBJ2-7; D remains unclear. V dropped 0 bases and J dropped 6 bases, with 10 bases sitting between them. Germline V gene lookup returns CDR1 SGDLS and CDR2 YYNGEE. The CDR3 spans 13 residues. CDR3 sequence: CASSVVWGTEQYF. The CDR3 DNA follows: TGTGCCAGCAGCGTAGTGTGGGGTACCGAGCAGTACTTC.

By proportion, this clone is medium-sized (0.01 to 0.1%). The V gene is TRBV10-3, the J gene TRBJ1-4, with 8 bases matching TRBD1. The CDR3 runs 15 residues. The V gene end was trimmed by 0 bases and the J gene end by 7 bases; junction bases not matched to a gene: 4. Germline CDR1 reads ENHRY; CDR2 reads SYGVKD. The CDR3 DNA is TGTGCCATCAGTGAGTCCCGCAGGGGGCTTGAAAAACTGTTTTTT. It translates to CAISESRRGLEKLFF.

The chain uses TRBV14 and TRBJ2-5, with 7 bases identical to TRBD1. Per the germline V gene, CDR1 is SGHDN and CDR2 is FVKESK. V gave up 1 base and J gave up 1 base; unmatched junction bases: 9. There are 17 residues in the CDR3. The CDR3 loop is CASSQGPTGYGQETQYF. The CDR3 DNA reads TGTGCCAGCAGCCAAGGTCCGACAGGGTACGGCCAAGAGACCCAGTACTTC.

This chain joins TRBV23-1 and TRBJ2-2; unclear D gene. TRBV23-1 is an ORF, with its function uncertain. Trimming stripped 2 bases from V and 0 bases from J, with 13 bases between. This CDR3 is 17 amino acids long. This CDR3 is CASSQNRGRANTGELFF. The CDR3 region has the DNA TGCGCCAGCAGTCAAAATAGAGGACGAGCGAACACCGGGGAGCTGTTTTTT.

This clone showed up just a few times. The chain carries TRBV14 and TRBJ2-1; 13 positions match TRBD2. The CDR3 loop spans 18 amino acids. Germline CDR1 is SGHDN and CDR2 is FVKESK. With 4 bases clipped from V and 2 bases from J, the junction kept 8 bases outside the gene matches. The CDR3 DNA reads as TGTGCCAGCAGCCTCCTCCCGGGACTAGCGGGACCCTACAATGAGCAGTTCTTC. Amino acids: CASSLLPGLAGPYNEQFF.

J is TRBJ2-1 and V is TRBV7-9; 7 nucleotides agree with TRBD1. J gave up 5 bases and V 5 bases, and 9 bases lay outside the gene matches. The germline V gene has CDR1 SEHNR and CDR2 FQNEAQ (reference sequence). This CDR3 comprises 15 residues. The CDR3 nucleotides are TGTGCCAGCAGCCCGACTACCACAGGGGACAATGAGCAGTTCTTC. It codes for CASSPTTTGDNEQFF.

This rearrangement joins TRBV5-1 to TRBJ1-6, with TRBD1 matching over 8 bases. Germline values: CDR1 SGHRS, CDR2 YFSETQ. The V and J ends lost 0 bases and 8 bases, in that order; junction bases with no gene match: 1. The CDR3 consists of 14 residues. The CDR3 region has the DNA TGCGCCAGCAGCTTGGAGACAGGGGATTCACCCCTCCACTTT. This codes for CASSLETGDSPLHF.

J is TRBJ1-2 and V is TRBV2; 9 nucleotides align to TRBD1. V lost 3 bases, J lost 6 bases, and 2 bases stayed unmatched. This CDR3 is built from 13 residues. CDR1 is SNHLY, CDR2 FYNNEI, per germline. CDR3 sequence (DNA): TGTGCCAGCAGTGAGGACAGGGGTGATGGCTACACCTTC. This codes for CASSEDRGDGYTF.